These T cell receptor beta chains were read from a single sample in a study of blood T cell repertoires in COVID-19. The repertoire was sequenced with immunoSEQ multiplex PCR; TCRdb's copy has only in-frame clones and lacks some. The sample shows about 180,000 clones, approximately 89% of them seen only once. The sequencing input was peripheral blood. The receptors were gathered from a woman in her 30s with acute or convalescent COVID-19. Each CDR3 is given without its conserved first and last residue. The D gene is left open where the match is weak. For some rows the clone size is stated as once, few or many, or as a class when expanded; others skip it.

CDR3 protein,V gene,clone size,D gene,J gene
ASSIDSYHYEQY,TRBV5-4,-,-,TRBJ2-7
ASSSQGSHNEQF,TRBV5-1,-,-,TRBJ2-1
ASSANSGNTIY,TRBV12-3/TRBV12-4,-,-,TRBJ1-3
ASSEGQGDTIY,TRBV7-9,-,TRBD1,TRBJ1-3
ASSNRIVSYEQY,TRBV18,-,-,TRBJ2-7
ASSLLGSGGRETQY,TRBV9,-,TRBD1,TRBJ2-5
ASRGLNTEAF,TRBV12-3/TRBV12-4,-,-,TRBJ1-1
ASSLIRLAGNTGELF,TRBV11-2,-,TRBD2,TRBJ2-2
AWVPLAHSEQF,TRBV30,-,TRBD2,TRBJ2-1
ASRSGSYEQY,TRBV6-5,few,-,TRBJ2-7
ASSLFPMNTEAF,TRBV5-8,-,-,TRBJ1-1
ASSLGSAYANTEAF,TRBV5-1,-,-,TRBJ1-1
ASSKYRTAEAF,TRBV2,-,-,TRBJ1-1
ASSLERAYGEQF,TRBV7-2,-,-,TRBJ2-1
ASSLFADSRRGTDTQY,TRBV5-1,-,-,TRBJ2-3
ASSYAGGNTEAF,TRBV6-5,-,TRBD1,TRBJ1-1
ASSLARGQASYEQY,TRBV5-1,-,-,TRBJ2-7
ASTILSRRGTEAF,TRBV19,-,-,TRBJ1-1
ASSGTPSVTQY,TRBV5-1,-,-,TRBJ2-5
ASSLGLGVQGYT,TRBV5-1,-,-,TRBJ1-2
ASSASGSYNEQF,TRBV9,-,-,TRBJ2-1
ASSLTSGRHLGEQF,TRBV7-9,once,TRBD2,TRBJ2-1
ASSIRDRGNYGYT,TRBV19,-,TRBD1,TRBJ1-2
ASSSLGELF,TRBV25-1,-,-,TRBJ2-2
ASSQDPRQTGGYT,TRBV3-1/TRBV3-2,once,-,TRBJ1-2
ASSARTTTQY,TRBV28,-,-,TRBJ2-4
ASRSVRGANVLT,TRBV5-1,-,-,TRBJ2-6
ASSPWTRDTGELF,TRBV9,-,-,TRBJ2-2
ASLRFGTGNQPQH,TRBV28,-,TRBD1,TRBJ1-5
ASSEVGSNQPQH,TRBV6-1,-,-,TRBJ1-5
ATSESPGTSGRSNEQF,TRBV24-1,-,TRBD2,TRBJ2-1
ASSSQGFYGYT,TRBV5-1,-,-,TRBJ1-2
AWSVYGPPLH,TRBV30,-,-,TRBJ1-6
ASGGSTDTQY,TRBV12-5,-,-,TRBJ2-3
ASSLDRTRGGQQF,TRBV11-3,-,-,TRBJ2-1
ASSFSSGRAQNEQF,TRBV5-1,-,TRBD2,TRBJ2-1
AGGQGPSETQY,TRBV6-5,-,TRBD1,TRBJ2-5
ASSLRGSRTGFGEQF,TRBV11-3,-,TRBD1,TRBJ2-1
ASGYRELF,TRBV19,-,-,TRBJ1-4
ASRGGWSEAF,TRBV28,-,-,TRBJ1-1
SVGLGGELF,TRBV29-1,-,-,TRBJ2-2
ASSQVGGRQGQPQH,TRBV4-2,few,TRBD1,TRBJ1-5
ASSFNGGLYGYT,TRBV7-2,once,-,TRBJ1-2
AWASSDYEQY,TRBV30,-,-,TRBJ2-7
ASSRTQGLTGNTIY,TRBV5-1,-,-,TRBJ1-3
SVEQGLEQY,TRBV29-1,-,-,TRBJ2-7
ASSEWTGSLREQF,TRBV6-1,once,-,TRBJ2-1
ASSLSPQGRTYEQY,TRBV5-1,-,-,TRBJ2-7
ASSSRGAGGGYT,TRBV5-1,-,-,TRBJ1-2
ASSSDRNQPQH,TRBV5-4,-,-,TRBJ1-5
ASSPPGGREQF,TRBV7-9,-,-,TRBJ2-1
AIGQGGEQY,TRBV11-2,-,TRBD1,TRBJ2-7
ATSNTVNRGEQF,TRBV15,-,-,TRBJ2-1
ASSRPLTGYNSPLH,TRBV2,-,TRBD1,TRBJ1-6
ASSLSGEGTQY,TRBV5-1,-,-,TRBJ2-5